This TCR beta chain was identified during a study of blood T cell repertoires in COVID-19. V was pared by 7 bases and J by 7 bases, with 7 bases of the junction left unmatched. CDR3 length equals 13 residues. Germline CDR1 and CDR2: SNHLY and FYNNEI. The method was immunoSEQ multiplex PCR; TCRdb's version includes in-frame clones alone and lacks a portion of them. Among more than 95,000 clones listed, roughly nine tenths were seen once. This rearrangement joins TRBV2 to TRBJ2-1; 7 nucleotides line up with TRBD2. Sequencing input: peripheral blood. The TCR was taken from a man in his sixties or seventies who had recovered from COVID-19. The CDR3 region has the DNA TGTGCCAGCAACCTAGCGGAGGGTAATGAGCAGTTCTTC. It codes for CASNLAEGNEQFF. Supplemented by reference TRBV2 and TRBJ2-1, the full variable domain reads EPEVTQTPSHQVTQMGQEVILRCVPISNHLYFYWYRQILGQKVEFLVSFYNNEISEKSEIFDDQFSVERPDGSNFTLKIRSTKLEDSAMYFCASNLAEGNEQFFGPGTRLTVL.